Each of the 27 T cell receptor beta chains below was sequenced from the same sample in a study of vaccination effects on CD4 cells after COVID-19. Antigen-specific CD4+ T cells were expanded (with viral peptide pools) by the ViraFEST assay ahead of sequencing. Once cultured for approximately ten days, the cells underwent separation to obtain CD4+ T cells. Participants each got two BNT162b2 or mRNA-1273 vaccine doses. The antigens of these receptors remain unknown. The repertoire was sequenced with immunoSEQ multiplex PCR; TCRdb's copy has only in-frame clones and lacks some. The sample includes just under 30,000 clones, about 74% of them seen just once. Sequenced material: CD4+ T cells from PBMCs cultured with HCoV-OC43 spike peptides, taken after COVID-19 vaccination. Subset noted: HCoV-OC43 spike overlapping peptide pool stimulation. These receptors were collected from a human donor who received a COVID-19 vaccine.

The rearrangement links TRBV5-6 to TRBJ1-1; D remains unclear. V shed 0 bases and J shed 6 bases, with 3 bases lying between them. The CDR3 loop spans 11 amino acids. In germline, CDR1 is SGHDT, CDR2 YYEEEE. The DNA of the CDR3 is TGTGCCAGCAGCTTGGGGCCTGAAGCTTTCTTT. This codes for CASSLGPEAFF. The full variable domain, completed using reference TRBV5-6 and TRBJ1-1, is DAGVTQSPTHLIKTRGQQVTLRCSPKSGHDTVSWYQQALGQGPQFIFQYYEEEERQRGNFPDRFSGHQFPNYSSELNVNALLLGDSALYLCASSLGPEAFFGQGTRLTVV.

The V and J genes are TRBV7-9 and TRBJ2-5; D assignment may be TRBD1 or TRBD2 (7 bases each). The V gene's germline CDR1 is SEHNR and CDR2 FQNEAQ (reference sequence). V lost 3 bases, J lost 2 bases, and 13 bases lay in between. The length of the CDR3 is 15 residues. The CDR3 nucleotides are TGTGCCAGCAGCTTGGGAGGGGGCGGTCAAGAGACCCAGTACTTC. Translating gives CASSLGGGGQETQYF.

This clone was seen once. The gene calls are TRBV19 and TRBJ1-1; TRBD1 matches at 8 bases. The V gene's germline CDR1 is LNHDA and CDR2 SQIVND (reference sequence). Trimming at V came to 5 bases and at J to 5 bases, leaving 4 bases not matched to a gene. The CDR3 consists of 13 residues. The CDR3 here is CASSRQGLTEAFF. The CDR3 nucleotides read TGTGCCAGTAGTCGACAGGGGTTAACTGAAGCTTTCTTT.

This rearrangement joins TRBV5-6 to TRBJ1-1; 8 nucleotides match TRBD1. The CDR3 loop spans 13 amino acids. Germline V lookup: CDR1 SGHDT, CDR2 YYEEEE. J gave up 4 bases and V 4 bases, and 3 bases lay outside the gene matches. DNA of the CDR3: TGTGCCAGCAGCGGACAGGGAGTCACTGAAGCTTTCTTT. Amino acid sequence: CASSGQGVTEAFF.

The chain couples TRBV19 to TRBJ2-4; D unresolved. Germline values: CDR1 LNHDA, CDR2 SQIVND (reference sequence). Trimming stripped 1 base from V and 15 bases from J, with 13 bases between. This CDR3 is built from 12 residues. CDR3 loop: CASSIVIGVLYF. The CDR3, as DNA: TGTGCCAGTAGTATAGTTATTGGGGTATTGTACTTC.

The chain is built from TRBV7-7 and TRBJ2-5; 9 bases are shared with TRBD2. Germline V gene sequence: CDR1 SSHAT, CDR2 FNYEAQ (reference sequence). The V segment lost 3 bases and the J segment 5 bases; nucleotides outside the gene matches: 10. The CDR3 consists of 16 residues. This CDR3 reads CASSLAAGGETETQYF. The CDR3 nucleotides are TGTGCCAGCAGCTTGGCAGCGGGGGGCGAGACGGAGACCCAGTACTTC.

V usage is TRBV6-2 or TRBV6-3 and J usage is TRBJ2-5; D is unclear. V dropped 6 bases and J dropped 5 bases, with 10 bases sitting between them. Germline loops: CDR1 MNHEY, CDR2 SVGEGT. CDR3 length: 12 amino acids. The CDR3 region is CASSQAFETQYF. DNA of the CDR3: TGTGCCAGCAGCCAGGCTTTTGAGACCCAGTACTTC.

The gene calls are TRBV5-1 and TRBJ1-3; 9 bases align to TRBD1. The CDR3 is 14 amino acids. V was pared by 4 bases and J by 4 bases, with 3 bases of the junction left unmatched. The germline V gene encodes CDR1 SGHRS and CDR2 YFSETQ. The CDR3 loop is CASSAGTGGNTIYF. The CDR3 DNA reads as TGCGCCAGCAGCGCCGGGACAGGGGGAAACACCATATATTTT.

The V call is TRBV24-1, the J call TRBJ2-3; 7 bases agree with TRBD2. J lost 6 bases, V lost 6 bases, and 8 bases had no gene match. Germline values: CDR1 KGHDR, CDR2 SFDVKD. The CDR3 totals 14 residues. CDR3 region: CATSRVGGRDTQYF. CDR3 nucleotides: TGTGCCACCAGTCGTGTGGGGGGGAGGGATACGCAGTATTTT.

The gene calls are TRBV27 and TRBJ2-7, with TRBD1 as a possible D gene (7 bases). The V gene lost 2 bases and the J gene lost 4 bases, with 21 bases spanning the gap. The germline V gene has CDR1 MNHEY and CDR2 SMNVEV (reference sequence). This CDR3 comprises 17 residues. CDR3 DNA sequence: TGTGCCAGCAGTTTAACAAACGCGGGGACAGAAAAGTACGAGCAGTACTTC. It specifies CASSLTNAGTEKYEQYF.

The rearrangement joins TRBV5-1 to TRBJ1-2, with D perhaps matching TRBD1 (6 bases). The ends were cut back, 5 bases at V and 6 bases at J, with 17 bases in the middle. This CDR3 region has 14 residues. Germline-derived CDR1 and CDR2 are SGHRS and YFSETQ. DNA of the CDR3: TGCGCCAGCAGGTCCCAACAGGGACCGCATGGCTACACCTTC. Translating gives CASRSQQGPHGYTF.

The V gene is TRBV11-2, the J gene TRBJ1-1; 8 bases match TRBD1. J gave up 5 bases and V 5 bases, and 7 bases lay outside the gene matches. The CDR3 has 14 residues. Germline CDR1 is SGHAT and CDR2 is FQNNGV. This CDR3 reads CASSMTTGVTEAFF. In nucleotides, the CDR3 is TGTGCCAGCAGCATGACGACAGGGGTTACTGAAGCTTTCTTT.

V usage is TRBV11-2 and J usage is TRBJ2-1, with 8 bases that match TRBD1. V lost 5 bases to trimming and J lost 4 bases; unmatched junction nucleotides: 7. The length of the CDR3 is 15 residues. Germline CDR1 SGHAT, CDR2 FQNNGV. The DNA of the CDR3 is TGTGCCAGCAGCCCAGGGGACAGGCAATACAATGAGCAGTTCTTC. Residues: CASSPGDRQYNEQFF. The full variable domain, in which reference TRBV11-2 and TRBJ2-1 provide the parts outside the CDR3, is EAGVAQSPRYKIIEKRQSVAFWCNPISGHATLYWYQQILGQGPKLLIQFQNNGVVDDSQLPKDRFSAERLKGVDSTLKIQPAKLEDSAVYLCASSPGDRQYNEQFFGPGTRLTVL.

This clone was picked up one time. The chain recombines TRBV30 with TRBJ2-5; D is undetermined. Trimming removed 0 bases at V and 2 bases at J, with 7 bases between. The germline V gene encodes CDR1 GTSNPN and CDR2 SVGIG (reference sequence). The CDR3 is made up of 13 amino acids. The CDR3 reads CAWSVHLQETQYF. CDR3 DNA sequence: TGTGCCTGGAGTGTACACCTACAAGAGACCCAGTACTTC.

This clone turned up a few times. The V and J genes are TRBV14 and TRBJ1-1, with 8 nucleotides matching TRBD1. CDR1 and CDR2 from the germline V gene are SGHDN and FVKESK. Trimming at V came to 8 bases and at J to 4 bases, leaving 6 bases not matched to a gene. The CDR3 runs 13 residues. CDR3 protein: CASSTGAFTEAFF. In DNA, the CDR3 is TGTGCCAGCTCGACAGGGGCATTCACTGAAGCTTTCTTT.

The V call is TRBV5-6, the J call TRBJ2-1, with TRBD1 matching over 8 bases. The V segment lost 4 bases and the J segment 4 bases; nucleotides outside the gene matches: 10. The CDR3 contains 16 residues. CDR1 SGHDT and CDR2 YYEEEE come from the germline V gene. CDR3 coding DNA: TGTGCCAGCAGCGAGACAGGGGCGGATTCTTACAATGAGCAGTTCTTC. Protein: CASSETGADSYNEQFF.

The V call is TRBV24-1, the J call TRBJ2-5, with 8 bases that match TRBD2. V was clipped by 6 bases and J by 3 bases; unmatched bases: 11. The CDR3 totals 16 residues. Germline assignment: CDR1 KGHDR and CDR2 SFDVKD. The CDR3 loop is CATSRGGATKEETQYF. The DNA for the CDR3 is TGTGCCACCAGTCGGGGGGGGGCTACTAAGGAAGAGACCCAGTACTTC.

V gene TRBV5-5 combines with J gene TRBJ2-2; possible D gene TRBD1, 5 bases. Germline CDR1 and CDR2: SGHKS and YYEKEE (reference sequence). Trimming stripped 4 bases from V and 6 bases from J, with 10 bases between. The CDR3 totals 13 residues. The CDR3 bases are TGTGCCAGCAGCCCCAGGGAATCCGGGGAGCTGTTTTTT. Amino acid sequence: CASSPRESGELFF.

The rearrangement joins TRBV6-5 to TRBJ2-3, with 9 bases that match TRBD2. V lost 7 bases, J lost 1 base, and 3 bases stayed unmatched. CDR3 length equals 14 residues. The germline V gene encodes CDR1 MNHEY and CDR2 SVGAGI. CDR3 in amino acids: CASTASGGTDTQYF. The CDR3 nucleotides read TGTGCCAGCACGGCTAGCGGGGGCACAGATACGCAGTATTTT.

As DNA, the CDR3 is TGTGCCAGCAGTTTATCAAACAGGGTGAAAGCTTTCTTT. Protein sequence: CASSLSNRVKAFF. V and J are TRBV27 and TRBJ1-1, with D possibly TRBD1 on 6 matching bases. Trimming removed 0 bases from V and 9 bases from J, with 11 bases in between. The CDR3 has 13 residues. Germline V gene lookup returns CDR1 MNHEY and CDR2 SMNVEV (reference sequence).

This clone was seen a handful of times. This rearrangement joins TRBV27 to TRBJ2-1, with 8 bases that match TRBD1. The CDR3 has 16 amino acids. The germline CDR1 and CDR2 sequences are MNHEY and SMNVEV (reference sequence). With 3 bases clipped from V and 5 bases from J, the junction kept 9 bases outside the gene matches. CDR3 amino acids: CASSFRTGTGDNEQFF. The DNA of the CDR3 is TGTGCCAGCAGTTTCCGGACCGGGACAGGCGACAATGAGCAGTTCTTC.

The V and J genes are TRBV7-6 and TRBJ2-3, with 10 bases lining up with TRBD2. This CDR3 is built from 18 residues. Germline loops: CDR1 SGHVS, CDR2 FNYEAQ. The V and J ends lost 2 bases and 3 bases, in that order; junction bases with no gene match: 11. CDR3 amino acids: CASSLLVVSSGGTDTQYF. CDR3 in DNA: TGTGCCAGCAGCTTACTAGTGGTCTCTAGCGGGGGTACAGATACGCAGTATTTT.

This sequence joins TRBV11-1 and TRBJ2-7, with 7 bases identical to TRBD1. V gave up 5 bases and J gave up 3 bases; unmatched junction bases: 7. The CDR3 runs to 14 residues. The germline V gene has CDR1 SGHAT and CDR2 FQDESV (reference sequence). Written as DNA, the CDR3 is TGTGCCAGCAGCGCGCGACAGGGCATCTACGAGCAGTACTTC. It yields the protein CASSARQGIYEQYF.

The V gene is TRBV5-1, the J gene TRBJ1-1, with D unclear. Germline CDR1 reads SGHRS; CDR2 reads YFSETQ. CDR3 length: 14 amino acids. V lost 0 bases to trimming and J lost 2 bases, with 8 bases between them. The CDR3 sequence is CASSLEQVNTEAFF. The CDR3 nucleotides read TGCGCCAGCAGCTTGGAGCAGGTTAACACTGAAGCTTTCTTT.

The chain has TRBV19 and TRBJ1-2; 10 positions agree with TRBD1. Trimming removed 3 bases from V and 6 bases from J; junction bases left unmatched: 1. Germline CDR1 reads LNHDA; CDR2 reads SQIVND (reference sequence). The CDR3 consists of 13 residues. CDR3 residues: CASSIGTGDGYTF. CDR3 nucleotides: TGTGCCAGTAGTATCGGGACAGGGGATGGCTACACCTTC.

The count of this clone is one. This chain links TRBV3-1 (or the pseudogene TRBV3-2) with TRBJ2-1; TRBD2 matches at 9 bases. CDR1 is LGHDT, CDR2 YNNKEL, per germline (reference sequence). Trimming at V came to 2 bases and at J to 6 bases, leaving 14 bases not matched to a gene. This CDR3 spans 18 amino acids. The CDR3 DNA sequence: TGTGCCAGCAGCCAACGACTGACGCTTAGCGGGAGATTCAATGAGCAGTTCTTC. This codes for CASSQRLTLSGRFNEQFF.

This chain links TRBV19 with TRBJ1-4; D remains unclear. Between the trimmed V and J ends, which lost 10 bases and 1 base, there was a span of 16 bases. Germline V lookup: CDR1 LNHDA, CDR2 SQIVND (reference sequence). This CDR3 is 15 amino acids long. The chain's CDR3 is CATLPVWGTNEKLFF. In DNA form, the CDR3 reads TGTGCCACCCTGCCGGTCTGGGGAACTAATGAAAAACTGTTTTTT.